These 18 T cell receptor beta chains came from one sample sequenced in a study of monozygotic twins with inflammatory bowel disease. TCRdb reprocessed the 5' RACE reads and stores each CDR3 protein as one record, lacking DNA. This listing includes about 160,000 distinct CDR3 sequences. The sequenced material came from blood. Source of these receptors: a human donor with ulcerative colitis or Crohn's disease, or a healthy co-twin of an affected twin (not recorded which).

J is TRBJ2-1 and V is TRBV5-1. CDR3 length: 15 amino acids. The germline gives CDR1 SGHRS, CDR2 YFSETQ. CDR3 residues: CASSAGQGYYNEQFF.

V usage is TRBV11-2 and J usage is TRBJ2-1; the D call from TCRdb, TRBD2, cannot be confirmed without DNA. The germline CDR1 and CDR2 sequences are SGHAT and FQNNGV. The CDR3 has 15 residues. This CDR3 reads CASSFRRGGYNEQFF.

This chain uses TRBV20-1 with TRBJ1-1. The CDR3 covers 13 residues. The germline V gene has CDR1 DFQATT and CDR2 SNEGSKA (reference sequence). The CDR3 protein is CSAGGLRNTEAFF.

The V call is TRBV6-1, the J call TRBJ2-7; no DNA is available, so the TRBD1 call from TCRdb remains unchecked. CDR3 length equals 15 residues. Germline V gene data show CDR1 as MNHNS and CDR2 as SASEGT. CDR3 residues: CASSGQGRGAHEQYF.

CDR3 sequence reads: CSALRRGDFNEQFF. The J gene is TRBJ2-1, the V gene TRBV20-1; TCRdb's D gene call, TRBD2, goes unchecked for lack of DNA. This CDR3 has 14 residues. The germline gives CDR1 DFQATT, CDR2 SNEGSKA (reference sequence).

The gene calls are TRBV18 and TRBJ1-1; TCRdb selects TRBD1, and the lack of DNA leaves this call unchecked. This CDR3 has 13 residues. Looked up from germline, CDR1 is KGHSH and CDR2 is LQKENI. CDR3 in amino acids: CASSKQGAELAFF.

This CDR3 is CASSPSHRSARGYTF. This chain uses TRBV7-2 with TRBJ1-2. The germline CDR1 and CDR2 sequences are SGHTA and FQGNSA. The CDR3 covers 15 residues.

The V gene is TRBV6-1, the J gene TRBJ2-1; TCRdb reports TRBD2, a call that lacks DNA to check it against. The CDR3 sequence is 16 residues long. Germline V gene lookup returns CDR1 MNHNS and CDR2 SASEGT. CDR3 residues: CASGFSAAGGYNEQFF.

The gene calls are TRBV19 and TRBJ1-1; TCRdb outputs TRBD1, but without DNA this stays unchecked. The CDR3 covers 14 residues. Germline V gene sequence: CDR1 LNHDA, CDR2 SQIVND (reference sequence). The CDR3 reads CASSILRDNTEAFF.

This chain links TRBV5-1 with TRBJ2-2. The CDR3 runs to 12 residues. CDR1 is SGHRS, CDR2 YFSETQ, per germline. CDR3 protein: CASSQTTGELFF.

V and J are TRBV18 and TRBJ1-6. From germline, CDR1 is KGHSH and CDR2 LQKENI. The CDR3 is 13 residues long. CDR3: CASSLEKNSPLHF.

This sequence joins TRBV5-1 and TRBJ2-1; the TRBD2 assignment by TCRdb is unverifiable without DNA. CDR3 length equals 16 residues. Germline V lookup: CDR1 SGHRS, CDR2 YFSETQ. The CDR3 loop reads CASSVLAGGTYNEQFF. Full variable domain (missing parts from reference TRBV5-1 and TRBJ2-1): KAGVTQTPRYLIKTRGQQVTLSCSPISGHRSVSWYQQTPGQGLQFLFEYFSETQRNKGNFPGRFSGRQFSNSRSEMNVSTLELGDSALYLCASSVLAGGTYNEQFFGPGTRLTVL.

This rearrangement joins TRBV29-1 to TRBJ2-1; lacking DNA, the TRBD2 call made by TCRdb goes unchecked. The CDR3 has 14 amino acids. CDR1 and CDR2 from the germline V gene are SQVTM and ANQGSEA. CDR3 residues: CSVEGGGNDNEQFF.

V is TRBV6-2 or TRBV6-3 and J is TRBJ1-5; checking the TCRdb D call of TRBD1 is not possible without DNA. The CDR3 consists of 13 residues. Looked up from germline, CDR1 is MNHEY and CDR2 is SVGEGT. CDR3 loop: CASSLGPGQPQHF.

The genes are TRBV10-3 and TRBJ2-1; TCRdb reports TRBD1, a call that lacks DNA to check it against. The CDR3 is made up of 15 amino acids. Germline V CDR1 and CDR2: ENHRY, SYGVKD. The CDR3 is CAIRAGQANYNEQFF.

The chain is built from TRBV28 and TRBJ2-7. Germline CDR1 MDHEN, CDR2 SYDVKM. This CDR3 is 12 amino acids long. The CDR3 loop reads CASSQDSSEQYF. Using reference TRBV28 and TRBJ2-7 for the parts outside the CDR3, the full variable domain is DVKVTQSSRYLVKRTGEKVFLECVQDMDHENMFWYRQDPGLGLRLIYFSYDVKMKEKGDIPEGYSVSREKKERFSLILESASTNQTSMYLCASSQDSSEQYFGPGTRLTVT.

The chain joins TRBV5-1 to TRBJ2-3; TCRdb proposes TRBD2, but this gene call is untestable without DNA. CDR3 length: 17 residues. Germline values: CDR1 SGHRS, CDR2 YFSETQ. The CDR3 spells CASHSGFAGGLADTQYF.

The CDR3 here is CASSLGDRGPWANVLTF. The chain joins TRBV7-2 to TRBJ2-6; TCRdb proposes TRBD1, but this gene call is untestable without DNA. The CDR3 is 17 residues long. Germline values: CDR1 SGHTA, CDR2 FQGNSA.